This entry lists 25 T cell receptor beta chains sequenced from one sample in a study of Ad26.COV2.S vaccination and SARS-CoV-2 variants. Treatment indicated: around 19 received Ad26.COV2.S at low or high dose, single or two shots; about 5 received placebo; per-sample allocation not given. On day 63 after the first injection, vaccine and placebo recipients gave samples. Using immunoSEQ multiplex PCR, the repertoire was profiled, and TCRdb retains in-frame clones only, with some absent. The sample holds about 350,000 clones, more than 75% seen once. The source material was peripheral blood, sampled in a trial of Ad26.COV2.S vaccine versus placebo. The receptors were sampled from a person between 18 and 60 years old who received the Ad26.COV2.S COVID-19 vaccine or a placebo.

The CDR3 DNA follows: TGTGCCAGCAGCCTCCACGCGGGAGACGACGAGCAGTACTTC. Its protein product is CASSLHAGDDEQYF. The chain uses TRBV5-4 and TRBJ2-7; 7 bases map to TRBD2. The CDR3 has 14 residues. The ends lost 4 bases at V and 5 bases at J; junction bases unmatched: 9. The germline V gene has CDR1 SGHNT and CDR2 YYREEE (reference sequence).

This rearrangement joins TRBV30 to TRBJ1-2; D possibly corresponds to TRBD1 (5 bases). The V gene's germline CDR1 is GTSNPN and CDR2 SVGIG (reference sequence). V was clipped by 5 bases and J by 5 bases, with 9 bases between them. This CDR3 has 11 amino acids. The CDR3 sequence is CAWAHRYGYTF. CDR3 nucleotides: TGTGCCTGGGCCCACAGGTATGGCTACACCTTC.

This chain links TRBV13 with TRBJ2-1, with 11 positions matching TRBD2. V lost 6 bases, J lost 5 bases, and 6 bases stayed unmatched. The CDR3 has 15 amino acids. Germline CDR1 PRHDT, CDR2 FYEKMQ (reference sequence). For the CDR3, the DNA is TGTGCCAGCAGACTTAGCGGGGGGGCCAACAATGAGCAGTTCTTC. As protein: CASRLSGGANNEQFF.

The V gene is TRBV7-9, the J gene TRBJ2-3; 7 nucleotides line up with TRBD2. CDR1 SEHNR and CDR2 FQNEAQ come from the germline V gene (reference sequence). Unmatched junction bases numbered 9, after V lost 2 bases and J lost 4 bases. This CDR3 is built from 16 residues. The CDR3 DNA reads as TGTGCCAGCAGCTTACTCGCGGGAGTGGGCCCAGATACGCAGTATTTT. As protein: CASSLLAGVGPDTQYF.

The chain couples TRBV6-5 to TRBJ2-3; 11 bases agree with TRBD2. From germline, CDR1 is MNHEY and CDR2 SVGAGI. The V segment lost 5 bases and the J segment 3 bases; nucleotides outside the gene matches: 4. This CDR3 is 15 amino acids long. The CDR3: CASSLAGGGTDTQYF. CDR3 DNA: TGTGCCAGCAGTCTAGCGGGGGGAGGTACAGATACGCAGTATTTT.

Points on this clone: Other DNA variants within this sample encode the same CDR3. The chain combines TRBV7-2 with TRBJ1-1, with 9 bases aligning to TRBD1. CDR3 length equals 14 residues. Germline CDR1 SGHTA, CDR2 FQGNSA. After removal of 5 bases from V and 4 bases from J, the junction contained 5 bases not matched to a gene. The CDR3, as DNA: TGTGCCAGCAGCCTAAGACAGGGGGGCACTGAAGCTTTCTTT. It yields the protein CASSLRQGGTEAFF.

The chain couples TRBV9 to TRBJ2-1, with D possibly being TRBD1 or TRBD2 (5 bases each). V was shortened by 0 bases and J by 6 bases, with 10 bases between the two germline ends. Germline loops: CDR1 SGDLS, CDR2 YYNGEE. This CDR3 is built from 14 residues. CDR3 bases: TGTGCCAGCAGCGTAGGTGGGGGTCCCAATGAGCAGTTCTTC. Protein sequence: CASSVGGGPNEQFF.

This chain uses TRBV11-2 with TRBJ2-3; the D gene is possibly TRBD1 (6 bases). There are 15 residues in the CDR3. The germline V gene has CDR1 SGHAT and CDR2 FQNNGV. The germline V and J ends were trimmed by 0 bases and 0 bases, with 7 bases remaining between them. CDR3 bases: TGTGCCAGCAGCTTAGACAGGGGTAGCACAGATACGCAGTATTTT. Translating it yields CASSLDRGSTDTQYF.

This clone was seen only a few times. This sequence joins TRBV5-1 and TRBJ1-1, with 11 nucleotides matching TRBD1. This CDR3 region has 14 residues. CDR1 and CDR2 (germline): SGHRS, YFSETQ. The J segment lost 4 bases and the V segment lost 4 bases, leaving 3 bases of the junction unmatched. The chain's CDR3 is CASSPGTGGTEAFF. CDR3 DNA sequence: TGCGCCAGCAGCCCGGGGACAGGGGGCACTGAAGCTTTCTTT.

This clone was recorded a few times. The chain couples TRBV5-1 to TRBJ2-7; D is possibly TRBD1 (6 bases). With 0 bases removed from V and 0 bases from J, the gap between germline ends came to 10 bases. The CDR3 has 15 amino acids. The germline V gene encodes CDR1 SGHRS and CDR2 YFSETQ. The CDR3 DNA reads as TGCGCCAGCAGCTTGGCCCAGGGGAGCTCCTACGAGCAGTACTTC. Amino acids: CASSLAQGSSYEQYF. Full variable domain (remainder filled in from reference TRBV5-1 and TRBJ2-7): KAGVTQTPRYLIKTRGQQVTLSCSPISGHRSVSWYQQTPGQGLQFLFEYFSETQRNKGNFPGRFSGRQFSNSRSEMNVSTLELGDSALYLCASSLAQGSSYEQYFGPGTRLTVT.

The chain uses TRBV18 and TRBJ1-6; perhaps TRBD1 as D (6 bases). Germline CDR1 and CDR2: KGHSH and LQKENI. Trimming pared 4 bases from V and 10 bases from J, leaving 20 bases between. The CDR3 is 16 amino acids. This CDR3 reads CASSLTSRGQGSPLHF. Written as DNA, the CDR3 is TGTGCCAGCTCACTTACTTCAAGGGGCCAGGGGTCACCCCTCCACTTT.

V and J are TRBV6-5 and TRBJ2-1; 10 bases agree with TRBD2. Germline V CDR1 and CDR2: MNHEY, SVGAGI. The CDR3 runs 15 residues. The V segment lost 6 bases and the J segment 7 bases; nucleotides outside the gene matches: 9. The CDR3 loop reads CASSRSGREHNEQFF. Here the CDR3 DNA reads TGTGCCAGCAGCCGAAGCGGGAGGGAACATAATGAGCAGTTCTTC.

The chain carries TRBV9 and TRBJ1-5; D is ambiguous. CDR1 SGDLS and CDR2 YYNGEE come from the germline V gene. This CDR3 spans 14 amino acids. The ends were cut back, 2 bases at V and 1 base at J, with 7 bases in the middle. CDR3 sequence (DNA): TGTGCCAGCAGCGTTCATCAGAGCAATCAGCCCCAGCATTTT. It specifies CASSVHQSNQPQHF.

This sequence joins TRBV7-6 and TRBJ2-3; TRBD2 matches at 7 bases. Germline trimming cut 4 bases from V and 2 bases from J; bases unmatched to any gene: 6. The germline gives CDR1 SGHVS, CDR2 FNYEAQ. This CDR3 has 15 amino acids. This CDR3 reads CASSWGGGHTDTQYF. The CDR3 nucleotides are TGTGCCAGCAGCTGGGGGGGAGGTCACACAGATACGCAGTATTTT.

There are a few counts of this clone. The genes are TRBV2 and TRBJ1-1; D is uncertain. CDR3 length: 12 amino acids. Trimming removed 4 bases at V and 1 base at J, with 4 bases between. Germline values: CDR1 SNHLY, CDR2 FYNNEI. CDR3 in DNA: TGTGCCAGCAGTGTAGAGAACACTGAAGCTTTCTTT. Translated, it gives CASSVENTEAFF.

This chain uses TRBV6-5 with TRBJ1-1; 7 bases are a match to TRBD1. The germline V gene encodes CDR1 MNHEY and CDR2 SVGAGI. The CDR3 loop spans 16 amino acids. J was trimmed by 4 bases and V by 4 bases; bases with no gene match: 12. The CDR3 loop reads CASSLFQGGGITEAFF. CDR3 coding DNA: TGTGCCAGCAGTTTATTCCAGGGGGGAGGGATCACTGAAGCTTTCTTT.

This clone was seen a handful of times. The V and J genes are TRBV19 and TRBJ2-1; TRBD2 matches at 8 bases. The V gene's germline CDR1 is LNHDA and CDR2 SQIVND (reference sequence). V gave up 9 bases and J gave up 6 bases; unmatched junction bases: 7. The CDR3 loop spans 13 amino acids. Here the CDR3 DNA reads TGTGCCAGGGGCAGCGGGAGTAGCAATGAGCAGTTCTTC. It specifies CARGSGSSNEQFF. Drawing the rest from reference TRBV19 and TRBJ2-1, the complete variable domain is DGGITQSPKYLFRKEGQNVTLSCEQNLNHDAMYWYRQDPGQGLRLIYYSQIVNDFQKGDIAEGYSVSREKKESFPLTVTSAQKNPTAFYLCARGSGSSNEQFFGPGTRLTVL.

This clone appeared a few times. The rearrangement links TRBV4-1 to TRBJ2-5; D is ambiguous. The CDR3 loop spans 14 amino acids. Germline V gene sequence: CDR1 MGHRA, CDR2 YSYEKL. The V end lost 0 bases, the J end lost 5 bases, and 10 bases lay between the germline ends. CDR3 region: CASSQDSVMETQYF. CDR3 DNA sequence: TGCGCCAGCAGCCAAGATTCAGTAATGGAGACCCAGTACTTC.

The chain employs TRBV9 and TRBJ1-2; D not resolved. This CDR3 spans 15 amino acids. Trimming took 4 bases from V and 7 from J, leaving 20 bases between them. Germline-derived CDR1 and CDR2 are SGDLS and YYNGEE. CDR3 DNA sequence: TGTGCCAGCAGCCAAGACGGCTACTCCCATCTTGGCTACACCTTC. Amino acids: CASSQDGYSHLGYTF.

The V gene is TRBV28, the J gene TRBJ1-5; D possibly corresponds to TRBD1 (6 bases). Looked up from germline, CDR1 is MDHEN and CDR2 is SYDVKM. V shed 7 bases and J shed 1 base, with 23 bases lying between them. The CDR3 consists of 18 residues. Written as DNA, the CDR3 is TGTGCCAGCACCGGAGTAAGGGCCGGGACAAGGAGCAATCAGCCCCAGCATTTT. Its protein is CASTGVRAGTRSNQPQHF.

J is TRBJ2-3 and V is TRBV29-1; weak D call: TRBD2 (5 bases). Per the germline V gene, CDR1 is SQVTM and CDR2 is ANQGSEA. CDR3 size: 14 residues. Trimming cost V 5 bases and J 1 base, with 13 bases left between them. The chain's CDR3 is CSVRPGLGTDTQYF. The DNA for the CDR3 is TGCAGCGTTCGCCCGGGGTTAGGCACAGATACGCAGTATTTT.

This clone was seen a single time. The chain combines TRBV7-9 with TRBJ2-7, with unresolved D. V gave up 1 base and J gave up 0 bases, with 10 bases separating them. From germline, CDR1 is SEHNR and CDR2 FQNEAQ (reference sequence). The CDR3 consists of 15 residues. CDR3 sequence reads: CASSLVLGDSYEQYF. DNA of the CDR3: TGTGCCAGCAGCTTAGTCCTTGGCGACTCCTACGAGCAGTACTTC.

The chain carries TRBV2 and TRBJ2-1; 10 bases match TRBD2. The ends lost 6 bases at V and 9 bases at J; junction bases unmatched: 11. There are 15 residues in the CDR3. Per the germline V gene, CDR1 is SNHLY and CDR2 is FYNNEI. CDR3 sequence (DNA): TGTGCCAGCAGCATTAGGGTAGCGGGAGGTGGTGAGCAGTTCTTC. Protein product: CASSIRVAGGGEQFF.

The chain links TRBV5-4 to TRBJ2-1; 10 positions match TRBD1. This CDR3 comprises 14 residues. The trim removed 0 bases at V and 8 bases at J, leaving 2 bases unmatched. Germline CDR1 reads SGHNT; CDR2 reads YYREEE (reference sequence). The DNA for the CDR3 is TGTGCCAGCAGCTTGGGGACAGGGGGGGATGAGCAGTTCTTC. This gives the protein CASSLGTGGDEQFF.

The V call is TRBV6-2 or TRBV6-3, the J call TRBJ2-3; D unresolved. The CDR3 runs 16 residues. Germline V gives CDR1 MNHEY, CDR2 SVGEGT. V was shortened by 4 bases and J by 2 bases, with 16 bases between the two germline ends. CDR3 bases: TGTGCCAGCAGTTCCCCGCCCGGGCCTTACACAGATACGCAGTATTTT. This sequence encodes CASSSPPGPYTDTQYF.